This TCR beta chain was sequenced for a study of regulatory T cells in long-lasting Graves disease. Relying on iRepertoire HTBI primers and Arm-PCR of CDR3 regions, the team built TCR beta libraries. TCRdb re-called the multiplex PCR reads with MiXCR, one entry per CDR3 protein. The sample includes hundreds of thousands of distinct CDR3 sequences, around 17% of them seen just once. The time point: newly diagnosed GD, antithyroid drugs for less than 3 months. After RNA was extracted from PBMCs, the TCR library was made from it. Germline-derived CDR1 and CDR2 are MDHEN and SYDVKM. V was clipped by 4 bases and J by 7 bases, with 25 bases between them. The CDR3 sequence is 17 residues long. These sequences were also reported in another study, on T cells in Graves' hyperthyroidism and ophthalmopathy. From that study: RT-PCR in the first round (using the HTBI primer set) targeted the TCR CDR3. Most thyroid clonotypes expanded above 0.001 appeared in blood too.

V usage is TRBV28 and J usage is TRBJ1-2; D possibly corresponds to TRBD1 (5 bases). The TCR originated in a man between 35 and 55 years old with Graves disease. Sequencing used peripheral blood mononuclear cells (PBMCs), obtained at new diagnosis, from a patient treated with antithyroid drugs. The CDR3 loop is CASSSTRTGTSPLGYTF. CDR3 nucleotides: TGTGCCAGCAGTTCTACCCGCACCGGGACCTCCCCGCTTGGCTACACCTTC.